One T cell receptor (beta chain) is described in this entry. Its antigen is as yet unknown. This sample is drawn from a study of identical twins. Regarding the study as a whole: Conclusions leaned on cross-sectional statistical analysis and did not track the same donors over time. Zero-insertion results could be subject to partial confounding by invariant MAIT and iNKT cells.

TCRdb called the 5' RACE reads again in MiXCR, with one record for every CDR3 protein. The data contain hundreds of thousands of distinct CDR3 sequences, approximately 7% of them singletons. The V gene's germline CDR1 is KGHSH and CDR2 LQKENI. Deletions cut 1 base from V and 0 bases from J, with 10 bases between. This CDR3 is 16 amino acids long. The same data also contributed to another study, on yellow fever vaccine responses in identical twins.

The chain combines TRBV18 with TRBJ1-5; the D gene is possibly TRBD1 (5 bases). The sequence derives from a woman under 30 in good health. Material for sequencing was memory (CD45RO+) T cells sorted from blood. This CDR3 is CASSPRGVVSNQPQHF. CDR3 DNA sequence: TGTGCCAGCTCACCACGGGGGGTTGTTAGCAATCAGCCCCAGCATTTT.